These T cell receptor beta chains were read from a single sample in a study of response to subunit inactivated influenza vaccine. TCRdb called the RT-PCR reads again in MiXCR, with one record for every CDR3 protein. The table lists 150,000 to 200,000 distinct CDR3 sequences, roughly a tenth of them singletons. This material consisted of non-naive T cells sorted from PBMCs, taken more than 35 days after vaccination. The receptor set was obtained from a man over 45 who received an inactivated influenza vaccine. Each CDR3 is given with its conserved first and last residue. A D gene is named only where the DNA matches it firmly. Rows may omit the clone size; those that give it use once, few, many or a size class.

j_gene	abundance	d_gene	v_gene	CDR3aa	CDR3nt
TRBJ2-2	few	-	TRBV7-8	CASSDRDILRTGELFF	TGTGCCAGCAGTGACCGGGACATCCTAAGGACCGGGGAGCTGTTTTTT
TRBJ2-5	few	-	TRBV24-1	CATSDLGPGETQYF	TGTGCCACCAGTGATTTGGGACCGGGGGAGACCCAGTACTTC
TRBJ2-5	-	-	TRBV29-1	CSVEDRVGETQYF	TGCAGCGTTGAAGATCGAGTTGGAGAGACCCAGTACTTC
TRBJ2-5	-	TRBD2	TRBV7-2	CASSKTSGGGETQYF	TGTGCCAGCAGCAAGACTAGCGGGGGAGGAGAGACCCAGTACTTC
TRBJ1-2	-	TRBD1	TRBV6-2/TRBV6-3	CASSYVRRGTDYGYTF	TGTGCCAGCAGTTACGTACGGCGAGGGACAGACTATGGCTACACCTTC
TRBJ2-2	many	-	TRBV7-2	CASSLEGFLGTGELFF	TGTGCCAGCAGCTTAGAGGGGTTCCTGGGCACCGGGGAGCTGTTTTTT
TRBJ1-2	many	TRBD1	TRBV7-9	CASSESGTGDGYTF	TGTGCCAGCAGCGAATCCGGGACAGGGGATGGCTACACCTTC
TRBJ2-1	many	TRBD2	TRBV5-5	CASSSLAGGRFF	TGTGCCAGCAGCTCCTTAGCGGGAGGACGGTTCTTC
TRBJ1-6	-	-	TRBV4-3	CASSQQSGEHSPLHF	TGCGCCAGCAGCCAACAAAGCGGAGAACATTCACCCCTCCACTTT
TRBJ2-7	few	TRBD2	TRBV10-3	CAISAPGTSGYEQYF	TGTGCCATCAGTGCCCCCGGGACTAGCGGCTACGAGCAGTACTTC
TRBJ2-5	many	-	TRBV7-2	CASSLGSKETQYF	TGTGCCAGCAGCTTAGGATCAAAAGAGACCCAGTACTTC
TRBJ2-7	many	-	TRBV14	CASSQSSEQYF	TGTGCCAGCAGCCAATCCTCCGAGCAGTACTTC
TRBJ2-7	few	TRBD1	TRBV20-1	CSARQGASYEQYF	TGCAGTGCTAGACAGGGGGCAAGCTACGAGCAGTACTTC
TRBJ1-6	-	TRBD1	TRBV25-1	CASSKAGGAFTSPLHF	TGTGCCAGCAGTAAAGCAGGGGGCGCCTTTACCTCACCCCTCCACTTT
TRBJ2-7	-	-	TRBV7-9	CASSLNEVDSYEQYF	TGTGCCAGCAGCTTAAACGAGGTGGATTCCTACGAGCAGTACTTC
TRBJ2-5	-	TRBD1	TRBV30	CAWNRGGETQYF	TGTGCCTGGAACAGGGGTGGCGAGACCCAGTACTTC
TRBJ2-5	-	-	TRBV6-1	CASSESQKGTQYF	TGTGCCAGCAGTGAAAGCCAAAAGGGGACCCAGTACTTC
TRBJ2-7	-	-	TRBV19	CASSLRTDLAYEQYF	TGTGCCAGTAGCCTTAGGACAGACCTAGCCTACGAGCAGTACTTC
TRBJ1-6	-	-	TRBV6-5	CASSFTDNSPLHF	TGTGCCAGCAGTTTCACGGATAATTCACCCCTCCACTTT
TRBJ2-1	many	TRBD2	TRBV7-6	CASSFYSGTSNEQFF	TGTGCCAGCAGCTTCTACTCCGGGACTAGCAATGAGCAGTTCTTC
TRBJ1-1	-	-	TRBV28	CASSKPGQILEAFF	TGTGCCAGCAGCAAACCGGGACAAATACTAGAAGCTTTCTTT
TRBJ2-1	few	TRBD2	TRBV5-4	CASSLSGGRSYNEQFF	TGTGCCAGCAGCTTGTCTGGCGGGAGGTCCTACAATGAGCAGTTCTTC
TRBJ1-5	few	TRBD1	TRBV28	CASSTAIRGPARSNQPQHF	TGTGCCAGCAGTACCGCCATCAGGGGGCCGGCGCGTAGCAATCAGCCCCAGCATTTT
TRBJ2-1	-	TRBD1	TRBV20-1	CSGEDRGTYNEQFF	TGCAGCGGGGAGGACAGGGGCACCTACAATGAGCAGTTCTTC
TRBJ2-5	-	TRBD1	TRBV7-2	CASSLLGQGSVETQYF	TGTGCCAGCAGCTTACTCGGACAGGGGAGCGTGGAGACCCAGTACTTC
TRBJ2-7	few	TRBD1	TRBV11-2	CASSPSTGTVNEQYF	TGTGCCAGCAGCCCAAGTACCGGGACAGTCAACGAGCAGTACTTC
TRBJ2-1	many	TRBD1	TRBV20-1	CSASLEGTGGSLNEQFF	TGCAGTGCTAGCCTGGAGGGAACAGGGGGCTCCCTTAATGAGCAGTTCTTC